The 2 T cell receptor beta chains listed next were all sequenced from one sample in a study of blood T cell repertoires in COVID-19. Data came from immunoSEQ multiplex PCR; TCRdb stores just in-frame clones and leaves some out. The table includes approximately 280,000 clones, around nine tenths detected once. Sequenced sample: PBMCs or T cells enriched from blood (not recorded which). These receptors all come from a woman in her thirties or forties who had recovered from COVID-19.

The chain uses TRBV7-9 and TRBJ1-1, with D unresolved. Per germline, CDR1 SEHNR and CDR2 FQNEAQ (reference sequence). There are 13 residues in the CDR3. V lost 8 bases and J lost 4, with 14 bases in between. The DNA for the CDR3 is TGTGCCAGCCGCCTCCTTGAGAGCACTGAAGCTTTCTTT. It codes for CASRLLESTEAFF. The variable domain in full, completed from reference TRBV7-9 and TRBJ1-1, reads DTGVSQNPRHKITKRGQNVTFRCDPISEHNRLYWYRQTLGQGPEFLTYFQNEAQLEKSRLLSDRFSAERPKGSFSTLEIQRTEQGDSAMYLCASRLLESTEAFFGQGTRLTVV.

The chain joins TRBV28 to TRBJ2-2; 9 bases agree with TRBD2. The CDR3 is 16 residues long. Germline CDR1 reads MDHEN; CDR2 reads SYDVKM. V trimming: 4 bases; J trimming: 4 bases; junction bases outside the gene matches: 7. The CDR3 DNA reads TGTGCCAGCAGTTCCCGGCGAGCGGGGGGCACCGGGGAGCTGTTTTTT. Translation: CASSSRRAGGTGELFF.